These T cell receptor beta chains were read from a single sample in a study of T-cell memory formation after mild COVID-19. TCRdb used MiXCR to reprocess the 5' RACE reads, holding one entry per CDR3 protein. The profile covers about 27,000 distinct CDR3 sequences, with roughly 7% appearing a single time and 13% to 15% taken by the ten largest. Sequencing input: PBMCs or a T cell subset sorted from them (not recorded which). The receptors derive from an adult woman who had mild COVID-19 (a few samples of this study predate the infection). Cell type and time point are not known. CDR3s include the opening cysteine and the closing phenylalanine or tryptophan. A D gene is named only where the DNA matches it firmly. Clone size is given for some rows only: seen once, a few or many times, or a class if the clone is expanded.

TRBJ2-5,-,TRBV5-4,TRBD1,TGTGCCAGCAGTCCTACAGGGGGCGGAGAGACCCAGTACTTC,CASSPTGGGETQYF
TRBJ2-3,once,TRBV7-2,-,TGTGCCAGCAGCTTTCCGGGACAATTCACAGATACGCAGTATTTT,CASSFPGQFTDTQYF
TRBJ2-5,few,TRBV19,-,TGTGCCAGTAGTATCGGGGATGCGTCGACGGAGACCCAGTACTTC,CASSIGDASTETQYF
TRBJ1-2,many,TRBV6-5,-,TGTGCCAGCAGTTACTCGCGGGGATCAAGCTACACCTTC,CASSYSRGSSYTF
TRBJ2-7,many,TRBV11-1,-,TGTGCCAGCAGCTTAGGTTCGCCAGGCTCCTACGAGCAGTACTTC,CASSLGSPGSYEQYF
TRBJ2-1,many,TRBV5-1,-,TGCGCCAGCAGCTTGGGGACGAGCTCCTACAATGAGCAGTTCTTC,CASSLGTSSYNEQFF
TRBJ2-7,many,TRBV20-1,TRBD1,TGCAGTGCTAGAGATTCCCCCGGGACAGGGGGTCGAGAGCAGTACTTC,CSARDSPGTGGREQYF
TRBJ2-7,many,TRBV5-1,TRBD1,TGCGCCAGCAGCCTAACACCGGGACAGGGACACTACGAGCAGTACTTC,CASSLTPGQGHYEQYF
TRBJ2-1,many,TRBV20-1,TRBD2,TGCAGTGCTAGGGGGAGCGGGAGAGATATCTACAATGAGCAGTTCTTC,CSARGSGRDIYNEQFF
TRBJ1-6,medium-sized,TRBV6-4,TRBD1,TGTGCCAGCAGCCCCGGACAGGGGAATTCACCCCTCCACTTT,CASSPGQGNSPLHF
TRBJ1-1,many,TRBV4-2,-,TGTGCCAGCAGCCAAGCTTCTGCTTACCCAATGAACACTGAAGCTTTCTTT,CASSQASAYPMNTEAFF